These 9 T cell receptor beta chains were all obtained from the same sample, sequenced in a study of cytomegalovirus exposure and HLA in healthy donors. This table comes from immunoSEQ multiplex PCR, and its TCRdb copy is limited to in-frame clones, with some not included. Among approximately 200,000 clones listed, roughly 88% were seen once. Source material: PBMCs. Receptors originate from a woman aged 25 to 39 in good health and CMV-seropositive.

The J gene is TRBJ1-5, the V gene TRBV27; a weak D match, TRBD1 (6 bases). Germline CDR1 and CDR2: MNHEY and SMNVEV (reference sequence). The CDR3 has 14 amino acids. V lost 10 bases and J 0 bases, leaving 13 bases between the germline ends. As DNA, the CDR3 is TGTGCCACAAGACAGGTTAATAGCAATCAGCCCCAGCATTTT. Translated: CATRQVNSNQPQHF.

The chain links TRBV14 to TRBJ2-7; unclear D gene. Trimming removed 2 bases from V and 5 bases from J, with 4 bases in between. CDR3 length: 11 residues. The germline V gene has CDR1 SGHDN and CDR2 FVKESK. CDR3 sequence reads: CASSQFNEQYF. The CDR3 DNA sequence: TGTGCCAGCAGCCAATTCAACGAGCAGTACTTC. The entire variable domain, with the rest obtained from reference TRBV14 and TRBJ2-7, is as follows: EAGVTQFPSHSVIEKGQTVTLRCDPISGHDNLYWYRRVMGKEIKFLLHFVKESKQDESGMPNNRFLAERTGGTYSTLKVQPAELEDSGVYFCASSQFNEQYFGPGTRLTVT.

The chain joins TRBV5-4 to TRBJ2-1; 7 bases are a match to TRBD2. CDR3 length equals 15 residues. Germline V lookup: CDR1 SGHNT, CDR2 YYREEE (reference sequence). The V segment lost 1 base and the J segment 5 bases; nucleotides outside the gene matches: 6. The CDR3 sequence: CASSLRSGGNNEQFF. CDR3 sequence (DNA): TGTGCCAGCAGCTTGCGTTCCGGGGGGAACAATGAGCAGTTCTTC. Variable domain in full (rest from reference TRBV5-4 and TRBJ2-1): ETGVTQSPTHLIKTRGQQVTLRCSSQSGHNTVSWYQQALGQGPQFIFQYYREEENGRGNFPPRFSGLQFPNYSSELNVNALELDDSALYLCASSLRSGGNNEQFFGPGTRLTVL.

This clone was detected a few times. In DNA form, the CDR3 reads TGTGCCAGCAGACTGGGACAGGGGTTTCAGCCCCAGCATTTT. This translates into CASRLGQGFQPQHF. The chain has TRBV2 and TRBJ1-5, with 10 bases aligning to TRBD1. Germline trimming cut 6 bases from V and 6 bases from J; bases unmatched to any gene: 5. Germline V gene lookup returns CDR1 SNHLY and CDR2 FYNNEI. The CDR3 is 14 residues long.

The V and J genes are TRBV9 and TRBJ2-3, with a weak D call TRBD2 (5 bases). Germline assignment: CDR1 SGDLS and CDR2 YYNGEE. This CDR3 spans 12 amino acids. V was pared by 2 bases and J by 9 bases, with 10 bases between. CDR3 nucleotide sequence: TGTGCCAGCAGCGTGCACCGCGGGACGCAGTATTTT. As protein: CASSVHRGTQYF.

This chain connects TRBV5-1 to TRBJ2-6; D ambiguous. Trimming pared 0 bases from V and 0 bases from J, leaving 7 bases between. This CDR3 contains 16 residues. In germline, CDR1 is SGHRS, CDR2 YFSETQ. The CDR3 DNA reads as TGCGCCAGCAGCTTGGGCAGGTACTCTGGGGCCAACGTCCTGACTTTC. It is translated as CASSLGRYSGANVLTF.

This clone was counted only a few times. Other DNA sequences within the sample encode an identical CDR3. The chain employs TRBV5-1 and TRBJ1-1, with 8 bases lining up with TRBD1. Germline CDR1 and CDR2: SGHRS and YFSETQ. V shed 0 bases, J shed 4 bases, and the junction held 2 bases outside the gene matches. The CDR3 is made up of 14 amino acids. CDR3 sequence reads: CASSLATGGTEAFF. The CDR3, as DNA: TGCGCCAGCAGCTTGGCCACAGGGGGCACTGAAGCTTTCTTT.

This clone was seen once. This chain connects TRBV7-2 to TRBJ1-2; TRBD1 agrees at 7 bases. Germline lookup yields CDR1 SGHTA and CDR2 FQGNSA. V gave up 3 bases and J gave up 8 bases; unmatched junction bases: 6. The CDR3 is 13 residues long. CDR3 in amino acids: CASSFQGVRGYTF. DNA of the CDR3: TGTGCCAGCAGCTTTCAGGGGGTGAGAGGCTACACCTTC.

The chain recombines TRBV6-1 with TRBJ2-7, with TRBD1 matching over 8 bases. Germline-derived CDR1 and CDR2 are MNHNS and SASEGT. The CDR3 covers 15 residues. V lost 7 bases to trimming and J lost 2 bases; unmatched junction nucleotides: 10. CDR3 loop: CASTSAWTGTYEQYF. The CDR3 nucleotides read TGTGCCAGCACCTCCGCGTGGACAGGGACCTACGAGCAGTACTTC.